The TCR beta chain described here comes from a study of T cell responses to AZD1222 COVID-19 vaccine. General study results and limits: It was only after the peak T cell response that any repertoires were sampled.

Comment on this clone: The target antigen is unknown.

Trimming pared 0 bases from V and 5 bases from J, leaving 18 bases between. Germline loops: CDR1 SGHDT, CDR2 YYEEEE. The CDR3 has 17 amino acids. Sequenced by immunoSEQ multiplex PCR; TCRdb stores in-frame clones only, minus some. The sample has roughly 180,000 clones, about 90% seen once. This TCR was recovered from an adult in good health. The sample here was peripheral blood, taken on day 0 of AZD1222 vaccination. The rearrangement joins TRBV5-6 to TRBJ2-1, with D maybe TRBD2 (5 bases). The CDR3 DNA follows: TGTGCCAGCAGCTTGGCTTTGATGAGGGTGGAGCACAATGAGCAGTTCTTC. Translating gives CASSLALMRVEHNEQFF. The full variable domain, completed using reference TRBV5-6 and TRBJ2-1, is DAGVTQSPTHLIKTRGQQVTLRCSPKSGHDTVSWYQQALGQGPQFIFQYYEEEERQRGNFPDRFSGHQFPNYSSELNVNALLLGDSALYLCASSLALMRVEHNEQFFGPGTRLTVL.